What follows describes a single TCR beta chain. What it recognizes is unknown. The entry originates in a study of Ad26.COV2.S vaccination and SARS-CoV-2 variants. Trimming cost V 3 bases and J 0 bases, with 10 bases left between them. The germline gives CDR1 MDHEN, CDR2 SYDVKM. There are 15 residues in the CDR3. Treatment meaning: roughly 20 received Ad26.COV2.S at low or high dose, single or two shots; 5 received placebo; per-sample allocation not given. Day 63 after the first vaccine or placebo injection was the time point for sampling. Ad26 vector vaccine expressed Wuhan-strain SARS-CoV-2 spike. Notes on the study in general: Substantial response breadth was reportedly seen for spike-specific CD8+ and CD4+ T cells after vaccination.

The data were produced by immunoSEQ multiplex PCR, yet TCRdb's version contains in-frame clones alone and is incomplete. Counted here are about 400,000 clones, more than 75% occurring once; the ten biggest clones make up around 3.6%. The material sequenced was peripheral blood, taken in a trial of Ad26.COV2.S vaccine versus placebo. The sequence was collected from a person aged 18-65 years who received the Ad26.COV2.S COVID-19 vaccine or a placebo. This sequence joins TRBV28 and TRBJ2-3, with TRBD2 as a possible D gene (6 bases). This CDR3 is CASSFVRGSTDTQYF. The CDR3 DNA reads as TGTGCCAGCAGTTTCGTGCGGGGCAGCACAGATACGCAGTATTTT.